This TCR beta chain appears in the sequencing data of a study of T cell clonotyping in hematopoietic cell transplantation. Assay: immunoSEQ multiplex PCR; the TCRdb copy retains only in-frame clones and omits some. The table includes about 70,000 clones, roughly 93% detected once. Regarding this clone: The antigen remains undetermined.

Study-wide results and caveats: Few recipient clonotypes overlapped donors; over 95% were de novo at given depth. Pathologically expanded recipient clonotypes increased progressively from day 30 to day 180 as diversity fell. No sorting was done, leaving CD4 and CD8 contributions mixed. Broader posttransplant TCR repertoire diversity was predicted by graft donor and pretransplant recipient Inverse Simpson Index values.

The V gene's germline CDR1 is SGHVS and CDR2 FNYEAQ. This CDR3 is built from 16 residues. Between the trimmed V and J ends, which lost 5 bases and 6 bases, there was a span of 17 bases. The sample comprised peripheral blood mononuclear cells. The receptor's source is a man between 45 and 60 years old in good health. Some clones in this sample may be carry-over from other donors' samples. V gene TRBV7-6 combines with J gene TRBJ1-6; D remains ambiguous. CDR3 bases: TGTGCCAGCAGCCTCCTCGAGGGTTCAGTTAATTCACCCCTCCACTTT. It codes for CASSLLEGSVNSPLHF. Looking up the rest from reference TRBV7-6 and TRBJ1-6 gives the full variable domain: GAGVSQSPRYKVTKRGQDVALRCDPISGHVSLYWYRQALGQGPEFLTYFNYEAQQDKSGLPNDRFSAERPEGSISTLTIQRTEQRDSAMYRCASSLLEGSVNSPLHFGNGTRLTVT.